The 6 T cell receptor beta chains in this list originate from one sample, sequenced in a study of blood T cells in healthy people across ages (dated by TCRdb to between 2014 and 2017). The library was obtained by 5' RACE. The sequencing machine was an Illumina HiSeq 2500. The second PCR ran for about 7 to 11 cycles and used a J-beta primer mix along with a sample-barcoded 5' primer. TCRdb reworked the public reads: Q25 trimming with fastp, MiXCR clone assembly, productive beta chains retained. Rows are combined by CDR3 protein, so each entry shows the most common genes and DNA. Counted in this sample were more than 450,000 distinct CDR3 sequences; roughly a quarter of them appeared once. 3.6% of the sample is taken by the ten largest. These data were likewise used in another study, on T cells of mothers and their children.

Sequencing used blood. These receptors originate from a boy between 2 and 15 years old in good health.

A few counts support this clonotype. This rearrangement joins TRBV14 to TRBJ2-3, with no clear D. Between the trimmed V and J ends, which lost 6 bases and 0 bases, there was a span of 13 bases. The CDR3 covers 15 residues. Germline CDR1 is SGHDN and CDR2 is FVKESK. The CDR3 region is CASSQPQASTDTQYF. CDR3 nucleotide sequence: TGTGCCAGCAGTCAGCCACAAGCAAGCACAGATACGCAGTATTTT.

This clonotype was seen a handful of times. This chain joins TRBV7-2 and TRBJ2-1; 16 bases map to TRBD2. There are 17 residues in the CDR3. Germline V gene sequence: CDR1 SGHTA, CDR2 FQGNSA. The V segment lost 5 bases and the J segment 10 bases; nucleotides outside the gene matches: 11. CDR3 region: CASSLRKGLAGGREQFF. The CDR3 DNA is TGTGCCAGCAGCCTGAGGAAGGGACTAGCGGGAGGGCGAGAGCAGTTCTTC.

The rearrangement links TRBV7-9 to TRBJ2-7; D gene ambiguous. The CDR3 has 15 residues. The V end lost 1 base, the J end lost 3 bases, and 13 bases lay between the germline ends. The germline V gene encodes CDR1 SEHNR and CDR2 FQNEAQ (reference sequence). The CDR3 loop reads CASSLVGEIDYEQYF. The CDR3 DNA reads TGTGCCAGCAGCTTAGTCGGAGAAATAGACTACGAGCAGTACTTC.

The table lists this clonotype with many counts. The V gene is TRBV7-2, the J gene TRBJ2-5; TRBD2 matches at 11 bases. The CDR3 sequence is 15 residues long. The V and J ends lost 5 bases and 4 bases, in that order; junction bases with no gene match: 6. Germline loops: CDR1 SGHTA, CDR2 FQGNSA. In DNA form, the CDR3 reads TGTGCCAGCAGCCAACTAGCGGGGGTTTCAGAGACCCAGTACTTC. Its protein is CASSQLAGVSETQYF.

This clonotype was seen just once. The genes are TRBV12-5 and TRBJ2-1; 11 bases align to TRBD2. Germline-derived CDR1 and CDR2 are LGHNT and FRNRAP. The trim removed 5 bases at V and 3 bases at J, leaving 3 bases unmatched. The CDR3 is made up of 15 amino acids. In DNA form, the CDR3 reads TGTGCTAGTGGTCCTAGCGGGGGGCTCTACAATGAGCAGTTCTTC. Protein: CASGPSGGLYNEQFF.

The chain is built from TRBV4-1 and TRBJ2-5; D is unresolved. The tail of the sequence fits TRBJ2-1 better, so the J call may be wrong. From germline, CDR1 is MGHRA and CDR2 YSYEKL. The CDR3 is 13 amino acids. The CDR3 sequence: CASSQETVNEQFF. The CDR3 region has the DNA TGCGCCAGCAGCCAAGAAACTGTCAATGAGCAGTTCTTC.